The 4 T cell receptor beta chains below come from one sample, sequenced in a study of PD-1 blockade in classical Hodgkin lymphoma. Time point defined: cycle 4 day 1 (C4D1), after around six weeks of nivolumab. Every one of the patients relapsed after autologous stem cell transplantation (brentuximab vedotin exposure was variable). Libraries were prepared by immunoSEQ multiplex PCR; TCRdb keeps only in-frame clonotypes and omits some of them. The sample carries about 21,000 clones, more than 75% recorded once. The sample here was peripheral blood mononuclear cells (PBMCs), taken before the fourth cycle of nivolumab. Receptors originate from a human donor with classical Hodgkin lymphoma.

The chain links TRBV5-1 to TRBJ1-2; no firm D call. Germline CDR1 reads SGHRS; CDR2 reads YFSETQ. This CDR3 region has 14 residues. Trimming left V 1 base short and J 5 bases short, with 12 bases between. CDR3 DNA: TGCGCCAGCAGCTTGTTCGGCGTGGGGTATGGCTACACCTTC. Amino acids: CASSLFGVGYGYTF.

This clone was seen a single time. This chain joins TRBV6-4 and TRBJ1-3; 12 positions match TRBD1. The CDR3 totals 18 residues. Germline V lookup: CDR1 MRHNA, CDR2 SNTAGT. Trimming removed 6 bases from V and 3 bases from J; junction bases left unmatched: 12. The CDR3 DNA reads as TGTGCCAGCAGACCCCCCGGGACAGGGGGCTTATTTGGAAACACCATATATTTT. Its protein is CASRPPGTGGLFGNTIYF.

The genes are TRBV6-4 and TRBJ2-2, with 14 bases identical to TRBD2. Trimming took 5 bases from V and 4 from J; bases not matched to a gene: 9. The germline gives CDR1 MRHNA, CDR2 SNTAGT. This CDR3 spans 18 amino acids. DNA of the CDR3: TGTGCCAGCAGTTTTGGGACTAGCGGGAGACATGCCACCGGGGAGCTGTTTTTT. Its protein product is CASSFGTSGRHATGELFF.

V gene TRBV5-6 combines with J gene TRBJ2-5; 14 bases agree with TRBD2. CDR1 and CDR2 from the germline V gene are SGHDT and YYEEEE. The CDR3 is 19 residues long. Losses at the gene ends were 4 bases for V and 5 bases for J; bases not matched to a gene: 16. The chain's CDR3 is CASSNAGLAGVVTWETQYF. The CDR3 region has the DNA TGTGCCAGCAGCAACGCGGGACTAGCGGGAGTCGTTACGTGGGAGACCCAGTACTTC. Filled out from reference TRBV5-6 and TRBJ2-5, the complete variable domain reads DAGVTQSPTHLIKTRGQQVTLRCSPKSGHDTVSWYQQALGQGPQFIFQYYEEEERQRGNFPDRFSGHQFPNYSSELNVNALLLGDSALYLCASSNAGLAGVVTWETQYFGPGTRLLVL.